These T cell receptor beta chains were read from a single sample in a study of beta chain features in type 1 diabetes. The assay was immunoSEQ multiplex PCR, and TCRdb's table has in-frame clones only and misses some. The sample carries roughly 180,000 clones, approximately 8.4% recorded once. Sequencing was done on a sample of central memory CD4+ T cells from blood. The receptors were sampled from a man aged 18 to 29 with type 1 diabetes. Both conserved end residues are part of each CDR3. A D gene is named only where the DNA matches it firmly. The size of a clone is reported for some rows only, either as once, few or many, or as a class for expanded clones.

clone_size	v_call	j_call	d_call	cdr3_aa	cdr3_nt
NA	TRBV25-1	TRBJ2-2	TRBD1	CASSDRRQGSYPGELFF	TGTGCCAGCAGTGACCGCAGACAGGGTAGTTATCCCGGGGAGCTGTTTTTT
few	TRBV9	TRBJ2-3	NA	CASSVEWGADTQYF	TGTGCCAGCAGCGTGGAATGGGGGGCAGATACGCAGTATTTT
few	TRBV18	TRBJ2-4	NA	CASTSPSAKNIQYF	TGTGCCAGTACTTCCCCGTCAGCCAAAAACATTCAGTACTTC
few	TRBV7-9	TRBJ1-6	NA	CASSLGDYSPLHF	TGTGCCAGCAGCTTAGGAGACTATTCACCCCTCCACTTT
NA	TRBV28	TRBJ1-5	NA	CASIPTGSQPQHF	TGTGCCAGCATCCCCACAGGGAGTCAGCCCCAGCATTTT
NA	TRBV5-1	TRBJ2-7	NA	CASSLADSYYEQYF	TGCGCCAGCAGCCTGGCAGACTCGTACTACGAGCAGTACTTC
few	TRBV7-9	TRBJ2-3	TRBD2	CASTPSGTPHDTQYF	TGTGCCAGCACCCCAAGCGGGACCCCCCACGATACGCAGTATTTT
few	TRBV5-1	TRBJ2-1	NA	CASSDQTGSSYNEQFF	TGCGCCAGCAGCGATCAAACAGGGAGCTCCTACAATGAGCAGTTCTTC
few	TRBV15	TRBJ2-1	TRBD1	CATSRAGTGKSYNEQFF	TGTGCCACCAGCAGAGCGGGGACAGGGAAGAGTTACAATGAGCAGTTCTTC
many	TRBV18	TRBJ2-5	TRBD1	CASSPFDRGWETQYF	TGTGCCAGCTCACCATTCGACAGGGGATGGGAGACCCAGTACTTC
NA	TRBV5-1	TRBJ2-7	NA	CASSLDRERDEQYF	TGCGCCAGCAGCTTGGACAGGGAAAGGGACGAGCAGTACTTC
once	TRBV18	TRBJ1-5	TRBD1	CASSAGGGNQPQHF	TGTGCCAGCTCAGCAGGGGGCGGCAATCAGCCCCAGCATTTT
few	TRBV5-8	TRBJ1-1	NA	CASSLGAAVNTEAFF	TGTGCCAGCAGCTTGGGGGCTGCCGTGAACACTGAAGCTTTCTTT
NA	TRBV5-4	TRBJ1-4	NA	CATESKGGGNEKLFF	TGTGCCACAGAGTCGAAGGGCGGGGGTAATGAAAAACTGTTTTTT
few	TRBV7-2	TRBJ2-7	NA	CASSLGILREQYF	TGTGCCAGCAGCTTAGGCATCCTACGAGAGCAGTACTTC
few	TRBV5-1	TRBJ1-4	NA	CASSPGGQREKLFF	TGCGCCAGCAGCCCCGGTGGACAGAGGGAAAAACTGTTTTTT
few	TRBV5-1	TRBJ2-1	NA	CASTLGAGVDNEQFF	TGCGCCAGCACACTGGGGGCGGGAGTTGACAATGAGCAGTTCTTC
few	TRBV7-9	TRBJ2-7	NA	CASSFYNSYGSEQYF	TGTGCCAGCAGCTTCTATAATTCCTACGGTTCCGAGCAGTACTTC
few	TRBV12-5	TRBJ2-7	NA	CASSPAGAQGNEQYF	TGTGCTAGTTCTCCTGCCGGGGCGCAGGGGAACGAGCAGTACTTC
NA	TRBV5-1	TRBJ2-1	NA	CASREASPIYNEQFF	TGCGCCAGCAGGGAAGCGAGTCCCATTTACAATGAGCAGTTCTTC
NA	TRBV5-4	TRBJ2-5	TRBD2	CASSLDAGGETQYF	TGTGCCAGCAGCTTGGATGCGGGGGGAGAGACCCAGTACTTC
NA	TRBV15	TRBJ1-1	NA	CATSRDRQGTEAFF	TGTGCCACCAGCAGAGATAGGCAGGGAACTGAAGCTTTCTTT
few	TRBV5-1	TRBJ2-6	TRBD2	CASAGGASGANVLTF	TGCGCCAGCGCGGGGGGCGCATCTGGGGCCAACGTCCTGACTTTC
NA	TRBV30	TRBJ1-2	NA	CAWRLKGVVQGYTF	TGTGCCTGGAGATTAAAGGGGGTGGTACAGGGCTACACCTTC
NA	TRBV28	TRBJ1-2	NA	CASSFSVGPQGYTF	TGTGCCAGCAGTTTTAGCGTAGGACCCCAGGGCTACACCTTC
few	TRBV14	TRBJ2-5	TRBD1	CASSQYRDSDSGETQYF	TGTGCCAGCAGCCAATATAGGGACAGCGATTCGGGAGAGACCCAGTACTTC
few	TRBV28	TRBJ2-1	NA	CASSFQGWDNEQFF	TGTGCCAGCAGTTTCCAGGGGTGGGACAATGAGCAGTTCTTC
NA	TRBV11-2	TRBJ2-6	TRBD2	CASSSTNGGGLSGANVLTF	TGTGCCAGCAGCTCAACCAATGGGGGGGGTCTCTCTGGGGCCAACGTCCTGACTTTC
NA	TRBV7-2	TRBJ2-7	TRBD2	CASSLTSGRNEQYF	TGTGCCAGCAGCTTAACTAGCGGGAGGAACGAGCAGTACTTC
few	TRBV4-3	TRBJ2-7	TRBD2	CASSPRASGGEHEQYF	TGCGCCAGCAGCCCCCGGGCTAGCGGGGGGGAACACGAGCAGTACTTC
few	TRBV28	TRBJ1-5	TRBD1	CASSFIYLRTGGSRSNQPQHF	TGTGCCAGCAGTTTTATATATCTTAGGACAGGGGGCTCTAGGAGCAATCAGCCCCAGCATTTT
NA	TRBV6-5	TRBJ2-3	TRBD2	CASSYWGGRDTQYF	TGTGCCAGCAGTTACTGGGGGGGGAGAGATACGCAGTATTTT
NA	TRBV4-3	TRBJ2-1	TRBD1	CASSQQQGRNEQFF	TGCGCCAGCAGCCAGCAACAGGGGCGCAATGAGCAGTTCTTC
few	TRBV7-2	TRBJ1-2	NA	CASRPNPQYGYTF	TGTGCCAGCAGACCTAACCCACAGTACGGCTACACCTTC
many	TRBV19	TRBJ1-1	TRBD1	CASSSWTGAYTEAFF	TGTGCCAGTAGTTCCTGGACAGGGGCGTACACTGAAGCTTTCTTT
NA	TRBV28	TRBJ2-3	NA	CASTMALSADTQYF	TGTGCCAGCACCATGGCCTTGAGCGCAGATACGCAGTATTTT
few	TRBV14	TRBJ1-1	NA	CASSQYAELNTEAFF	TGTGCCAGCAGCCAATATGCAGAACTGAACACTGAAGCTTTCTTT
NA	TRBV28	TRBJ2-1	NA	CASRQRRGLNNEQFF	TGTGCCAGCAGGCAGAGGAGGGGTCTGAACAATGAGCAGTTCTTC
few	TRBV4-1	TRBJ1-4	NA	CASSQEAGRRKLFF	TGCGCCAGCAGCCAAGAAGCGGGGCGGCGAAAACTGTTTTTT
few	TRBV30	TRBJ1-5	NA	CAWSRDSNQPQHF	TGTGCCTGGAGCAGGGATAGCAATCAGCCCCAGCATTTT
NA	TRBV21-1	TRBJ2-7	NA	CASSKGAGDYEQYF	TGTGCCAGCAGCAAAGGGGCAGGGGACTACGAGCAGTACTTC
NA	TRBV9	TRBJ1-5	NA	CASSVEGMNQPQHF	TGTGCCAGCAGCGTAGAGGGGATGAATCAGCCCCAGCATTTT
few	TRBV7-9	TRBJ2-3	TRBD1	CASSSGQGADTQYF	TGTGCCAGCAGCTCGGGCCAGGGGGCTGATACGCAGTATTTT